This T cell receptor beta chain was recovered during a study of cytomegalovirus exposure and HLA in healthy donors. As for the study in general: There were 300 to 400 genotyped donors. Of these, 75% to 85% fell in the genetic ancestry cluster associated with self-reported Caucasian donors.

Findings and caveats of the study: There were a few CMV-associated chains whose specificity for CMV antigens was confirmed in vitro.

The ends were cut back, 2 bases at V and 4 bases at J, with 8 bases in the middle. Germline CDR1 is SNHLY and CDR2 is FYNNEI. This CDR3 spans 14 amino acids. Use of 60 Vbeta and 13 Jbeta primers characterized the PCR. Method: immunoSEQ multiplex PCR; TCRdb's copy keeps in-frame clones and lacks some. Seen here are about 150,000 clones, around 79% observed once, and the top ten hold under 4%. About this clone itself: Its antigen is unknown.

The sequence came from a woman aged 40 to 50 in good health and CMV-seronegative. The gene calls are TRBV2 and TRBJ2-2, with D hard to call. The material sequenced was PBMCs. This chain's CDR3 is CASSELAATGELFF. CDR3 DNA sequence: TGTGCCAGCAGTGAATTGGCGGCCACCGGGGAGCTGTTTTTT.